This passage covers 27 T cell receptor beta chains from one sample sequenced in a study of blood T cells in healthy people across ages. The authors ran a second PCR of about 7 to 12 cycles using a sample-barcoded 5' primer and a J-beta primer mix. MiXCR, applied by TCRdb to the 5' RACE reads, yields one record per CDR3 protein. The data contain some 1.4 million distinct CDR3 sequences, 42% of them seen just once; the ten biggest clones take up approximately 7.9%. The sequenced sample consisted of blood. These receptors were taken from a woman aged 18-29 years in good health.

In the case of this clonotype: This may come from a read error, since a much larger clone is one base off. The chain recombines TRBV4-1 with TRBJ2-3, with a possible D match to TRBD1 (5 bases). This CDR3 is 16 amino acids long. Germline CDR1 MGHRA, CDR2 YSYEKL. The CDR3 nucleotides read TGCACCAGCAGCCAAGATGGGGCTAGGGTCACAGATACGCAGTATTTT. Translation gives CTSSQDGARVTDTQYF.

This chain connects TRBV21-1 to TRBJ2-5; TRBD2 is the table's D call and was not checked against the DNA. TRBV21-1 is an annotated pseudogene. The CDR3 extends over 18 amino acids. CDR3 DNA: TGTGCCAGCAGCAACCGGACTAGCGGGAACAACGTGGAAGAGACCCAGTACTTC. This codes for CASSNRTSGNNVEETQYF.

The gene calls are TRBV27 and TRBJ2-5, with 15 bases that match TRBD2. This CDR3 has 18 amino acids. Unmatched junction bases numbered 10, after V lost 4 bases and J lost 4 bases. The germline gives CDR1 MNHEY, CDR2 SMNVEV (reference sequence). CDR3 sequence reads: CASSSGTSGRPELETQYF. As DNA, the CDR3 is TGTGCCAGCAGTTCCGGGACTAGCGGGAGGCCGGAGCTAGAGACCCAGTACTTC.

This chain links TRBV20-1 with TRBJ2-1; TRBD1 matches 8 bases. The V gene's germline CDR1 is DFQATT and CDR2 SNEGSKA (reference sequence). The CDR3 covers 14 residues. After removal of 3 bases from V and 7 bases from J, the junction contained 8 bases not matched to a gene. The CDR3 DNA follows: TGCAGTGCTAGTTGGCAGGGGGCGGGTAATGAGCAGTTCTTC. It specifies CSASWQGAGNEQFF.

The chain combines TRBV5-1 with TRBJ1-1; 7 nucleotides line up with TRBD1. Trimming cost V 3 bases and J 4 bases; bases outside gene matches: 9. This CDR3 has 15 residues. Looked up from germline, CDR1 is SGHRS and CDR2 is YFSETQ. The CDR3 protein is CASSSANPGGTEAFF. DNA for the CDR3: TGCGCCAGCAGCTCGGCAAACCCAGGGGGCACTGAAGCTTTCTTT.

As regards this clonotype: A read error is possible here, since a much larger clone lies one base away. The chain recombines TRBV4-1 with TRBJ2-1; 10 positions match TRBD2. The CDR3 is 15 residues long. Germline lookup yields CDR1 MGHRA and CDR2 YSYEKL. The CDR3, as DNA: TGCGCCAGCAGCCCCAATTCACTAGCGGGAAATGAGCGGTTCTTC. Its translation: CASSPNSLAGNERFF.

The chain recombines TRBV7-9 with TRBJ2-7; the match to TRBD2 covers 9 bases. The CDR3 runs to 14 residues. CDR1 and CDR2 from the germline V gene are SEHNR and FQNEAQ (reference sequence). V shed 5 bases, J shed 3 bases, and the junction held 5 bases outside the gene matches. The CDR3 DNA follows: TGTGCCAGCAGCCACGCTAGCGGGAACTACGAGCAGTACTTC. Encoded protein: CASSHASGNYEQYF. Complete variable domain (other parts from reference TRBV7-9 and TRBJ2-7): DTGVSQNPRHKITKRGQNVTFRCDPISEHNRLYWYRQTLGQGPEFLTYFQNEAQLEKSRLLSDRFSAERPKGSFSTLEIQRTEQGDSAMYLCASSHASGNYEQYFGPGTRLTVT.

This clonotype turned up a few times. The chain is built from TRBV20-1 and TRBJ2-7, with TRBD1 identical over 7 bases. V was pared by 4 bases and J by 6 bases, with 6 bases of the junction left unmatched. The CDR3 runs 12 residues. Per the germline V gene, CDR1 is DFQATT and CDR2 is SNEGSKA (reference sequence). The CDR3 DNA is TGCAGTGCTACCTCCACAGGGGCCGAGCAGTACTTC. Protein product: CSATSTGAEQYF.

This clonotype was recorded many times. The CDR3 reads CASSLEWRDTQYF. The CDR3 DNA follows: TGTGCCAGCAGCTTAGAATGGAGAGATACGCAGTATTTT. The chain has TRBV7-2 and TRBJ2-3, with D hard to call. Germline V gene data show CDR1 as SGHTA and CDR2 as FQGNSA. CDR3 length equals 13 residues. Trimming stripped 1 base from V and 5 bases from J, with 7 bases between.

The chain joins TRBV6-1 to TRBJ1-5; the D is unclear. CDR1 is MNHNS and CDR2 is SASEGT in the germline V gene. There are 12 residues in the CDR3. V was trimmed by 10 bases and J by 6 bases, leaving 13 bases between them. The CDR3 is CATADVGQPQHF. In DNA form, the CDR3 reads TGTGCCACGGCGGACGTAGGTCAGCCCCAGCATTTT.

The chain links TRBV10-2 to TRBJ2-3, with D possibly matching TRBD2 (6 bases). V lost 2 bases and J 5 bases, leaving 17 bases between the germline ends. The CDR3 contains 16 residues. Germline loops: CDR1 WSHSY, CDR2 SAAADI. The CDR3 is CASSEGRGGNQDTQYF. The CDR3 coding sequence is TGCGCCAGCAGTGAGGGGCGGGGCGGGAATCAAGATACGCAGTATTTT.

Here the CDR3 reads CATLGQTYEQYF. CDR3 sequence (DNA): TGTGCCACCTTGGGGCAGACCTACGAGCAGTACTTC. The J gene is TRBJ2-5, the V gene TRBV6-5; the D gene is possibly TRBD1 (5 bases). The J call is uncertain, as TRBJ2-7 better fits the DNA end. CDR3 size: 12 residues. Germline V gene lookup returns CDR1 MNHEY and CDR2 SVGAGI.

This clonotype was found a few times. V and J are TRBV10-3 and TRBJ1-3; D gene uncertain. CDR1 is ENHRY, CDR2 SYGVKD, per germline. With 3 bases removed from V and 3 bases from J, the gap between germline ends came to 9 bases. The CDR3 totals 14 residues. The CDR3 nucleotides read TGTGCCATCAGTGATCCGAGCCATGGAAACACCATATATTTT. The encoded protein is CAISDPSHGNTIYF.

Here the CDR3 DNA reads TGTGCCATCAGTGATCCTCTCGGGGGCCCAGATACGCAGTATTTT. Residues: CAISDPLGGPDTQYF. The chain joins TRBV10-3 to TRBJ2-3; tentatively, D is TRBD1 or TRBD2 (6 bases each). Germline V gene data show CDR1 as ENHRY and CDR2 as SYGVKD. The CDR3 consists of 15 residues. Between the trimmed V and J ends, which lost 3 bases and 4 bases, there was a span of 14 bases.

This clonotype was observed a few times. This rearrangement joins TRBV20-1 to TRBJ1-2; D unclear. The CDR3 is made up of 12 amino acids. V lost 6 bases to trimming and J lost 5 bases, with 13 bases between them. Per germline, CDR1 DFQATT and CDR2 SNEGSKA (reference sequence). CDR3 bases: TGCAGTGCCTCCACTGCGGGGTATGGCTACACCTTC. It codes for CSASTAGYGYTF.

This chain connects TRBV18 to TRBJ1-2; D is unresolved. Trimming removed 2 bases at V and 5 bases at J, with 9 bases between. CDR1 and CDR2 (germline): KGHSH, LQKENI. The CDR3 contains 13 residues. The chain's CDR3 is CASSPGEAYGYTF. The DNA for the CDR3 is TGTGCCAGCTCACCAGGGGAAGCGTATGGCTACACCTTC.

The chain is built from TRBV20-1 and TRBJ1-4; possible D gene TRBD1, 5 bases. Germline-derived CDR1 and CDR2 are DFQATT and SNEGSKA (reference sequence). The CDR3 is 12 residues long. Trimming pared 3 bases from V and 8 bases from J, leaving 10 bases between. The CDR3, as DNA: TGCAGTGCTAGGAGACAGACGGAAAAACTGTTTTTT. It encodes CSARRQTEKLFF.

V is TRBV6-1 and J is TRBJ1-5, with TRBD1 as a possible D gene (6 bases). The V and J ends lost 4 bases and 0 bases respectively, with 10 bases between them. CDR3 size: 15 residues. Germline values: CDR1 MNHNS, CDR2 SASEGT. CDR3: CASSVTGHSNQPQHF. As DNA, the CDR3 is TGTGCCAGCAGTGTGACAGGTCATAGCAATCAGCCCCAGCATTTT.

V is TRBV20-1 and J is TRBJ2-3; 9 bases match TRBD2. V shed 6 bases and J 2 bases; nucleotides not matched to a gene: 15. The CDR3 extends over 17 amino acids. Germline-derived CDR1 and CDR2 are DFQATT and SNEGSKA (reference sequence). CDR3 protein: CSAPTPSLAGHTDTQYF. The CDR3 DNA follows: TGCAGTGCCCCCACGCCCTCGCTAGCGGGACACACAGATACGCAGTATTTT.

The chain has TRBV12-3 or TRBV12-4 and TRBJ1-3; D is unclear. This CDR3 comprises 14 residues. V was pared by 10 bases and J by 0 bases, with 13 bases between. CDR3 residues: CAILGESSGNTIYF. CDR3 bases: TGTGCCATACTCGGGGAATCCTCTGGAAACACCATATATTTT.

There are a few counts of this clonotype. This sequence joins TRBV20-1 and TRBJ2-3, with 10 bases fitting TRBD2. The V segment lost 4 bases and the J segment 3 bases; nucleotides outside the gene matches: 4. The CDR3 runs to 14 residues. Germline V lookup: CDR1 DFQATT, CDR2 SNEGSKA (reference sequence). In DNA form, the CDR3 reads TGCAGTGCTATACTAGCGGGGTTAACAGATACGCAGTATTTT. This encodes CSAILAGLTDTQYF.

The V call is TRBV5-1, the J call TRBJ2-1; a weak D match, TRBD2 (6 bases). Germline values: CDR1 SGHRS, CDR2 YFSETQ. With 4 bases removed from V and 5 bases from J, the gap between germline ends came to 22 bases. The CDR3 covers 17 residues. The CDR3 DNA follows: TGCGCCAGCAGCCCGGCCAACGCGGGGAAAACTAACAATGAGCAGTTCTTC. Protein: CASSPANAGKTNNEQFF.

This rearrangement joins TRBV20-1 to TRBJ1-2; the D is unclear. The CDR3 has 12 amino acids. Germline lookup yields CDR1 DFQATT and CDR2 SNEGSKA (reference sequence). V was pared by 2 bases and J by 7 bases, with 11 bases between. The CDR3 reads CSARHPPTGYTF. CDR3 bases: TGCAGTGCTAGACATCCTCCGACTGGCTACACCTTC.

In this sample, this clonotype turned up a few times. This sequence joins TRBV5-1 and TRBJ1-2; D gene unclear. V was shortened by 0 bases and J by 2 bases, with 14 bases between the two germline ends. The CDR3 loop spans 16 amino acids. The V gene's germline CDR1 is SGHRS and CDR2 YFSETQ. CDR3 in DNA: TGCGCCAGCAGCTTGGAGGTCTTGGGGTACAACTATGGCTACACCTTC. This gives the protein CASSLEVLGYNYGYTF.

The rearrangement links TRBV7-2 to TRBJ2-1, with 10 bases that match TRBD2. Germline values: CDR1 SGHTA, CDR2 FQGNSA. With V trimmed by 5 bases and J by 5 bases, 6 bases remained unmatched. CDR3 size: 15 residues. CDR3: CASSRVLAGHNEQFF. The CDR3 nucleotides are TGTGCCAGCAGCCGAGTACTAGCGGGGCACAATGAGCAGTTCTTC.

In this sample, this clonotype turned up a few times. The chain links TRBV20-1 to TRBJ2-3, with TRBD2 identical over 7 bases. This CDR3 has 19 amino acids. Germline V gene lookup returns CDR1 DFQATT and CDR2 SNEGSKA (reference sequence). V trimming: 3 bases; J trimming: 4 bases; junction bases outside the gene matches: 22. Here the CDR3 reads CSARTGLAETSEWADTQYF. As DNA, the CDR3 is TGCAGTGCTAGGACGGGTCTAGCGGAAACCTCAGAGTGGGCAGATACGCAGTATTTT.

The CDR3 DNA reads as TGTGCCAGCAGCTTCGGACAGCATGAAGCTTTCTTT. It yields the protein CASSFGQHEAFF. This chain connects TRBV7-2 to TRBJ1-1; possible D gene TRBD1, 6 bases. Germline V lookup: CDR1 SGHTA, CDR2 FQGNSA. Deletions cut 3 bases from V and 7 bases from J, with 9 bases between. CDR3 length equals 12 residues. The complete variable domain, with remaining parts taken from reference TRBV7-2 and TRBJ1-1, reads GAGVSQSPSNKVTEKGKDVELRCDPISGHTALYWYRQSLGQGLEFLIYFQGNSAPDKSGLPSDRFSAERTGGSVSTLTIQRTQQEDSAVYLCASSFGQHEAFFGQGTRLTVV.